The following is a TCR beta chain sequence with its context. The data originate from a study of blood T cell repertoires in COVID-19. In the study overall: Material from acute and convalescent COVID-19 was sourced from the United States, Italy and Spain. From T cells, B-cell-depleted T cells, or PBMCs came the material, which was cDNA or gDNA.

CDR1 LGHDT and CDR2 YNNKEL come from the germline V gene (reference sequence). Trimming cost V 0 bases and J 3 bases, with 3 bases left between them. The CDR3 runs to 12 residues. The authors' processing: Amplification from reference gene primers served as the basis for estimated nucleated cell counts. The data were produced by immunoSEQ multiplex PCR, yet TCRdb's version contains in-frame clones alone and is incomplete. V and J calls and clone size follow that table, whereas D and trimming were derived from the DNA. The table lists tens of thousands of clones, roughly nine tenths of them singletons.

The rearrangement uses TRBV3-1 (or the pseudogene TRBV3-2) and TRBJ2-7; no clear D. The material sequenced was peripheral blood. This receptor was obtained from a human donor in a cohort sampled during active COVID-19. This CDR3 is CASSQDLYEQYF. The DNA for the CDR3 is TGTGCCAGCAGCCAAGATCTCTACGAGCAGTACTTC.